The 32 T cell receptor beta chains reported below all come from one sample, sequenced in a study of control samples from healthy donors and cancer patients. Only in-frame clones appear in the TCRdb table, and some are missing; sequencing was by immunoSEQ multiplex PCR. The data hold approximately 150,000 clones, with 90% to 95% observed a single time. The sample consisted of blood. The receptor source for this set is a man aged 40-55 years in good health.

V gene TRBV5-1 combines with J gene TRBJ2-3, with a possible D match to TRBD2 (6 bases). Germline V CDR1 and CDR2: SGHRS, YFSETQ. This CDR3 region has 14 residues. The V gene lost 4 bases and the J gene lost 4 bases, with 13 bases spanning the gap. The CDR3 coding sequence is TGCGCCAGCAGCCCGGGGGTTCCGCCAGATACGCAGTATTTT. It specifies CASSPGVPPDTQYF.

The chain combines TRBV6-2 or TRBV6-3 with TRBJ2-2, with 9 bases that match TRBD2. Germline CDR1 is MNHEY and CDR2 is SVGEGT. The CDR3 is 20 amino acids. V lost 2 bases, J lost 8 bases, and 21 bases stayed unmatched. For the CDR3, the DNA is TGTGCCAGCAGTTACATTGGGCAGGGTGGGAAGCGGGGGGTAAAAGGGGAGCTGTTTTTT. Translated, it gives CASSYIGQGGKRGVKGELFF.

The V call is TRBV6-5, the J call TRBJ1-6; the D gene is possibly TRBD1 (5 bases). The germline CDR1 and CDR2 sequences are MNHEY and SVGAGI. CDR3 length: 15 amino acids. V was cut by 2 bases and J by 9 bases, with 14 bases left in between. The DNA of the CDR3 is TGTGCCAGCAGTTACCAAGGACAAGCTCGTTCACCCCTCCACTTT. It translates to CASSYQGQARSPLHF.

This clone was seen only a few times. This rearrangement joins TRBV2 to TRBJ1-1, with D unclear. Germline-derived CDR1 and CDR2 are SNHLY and FYNNEI. This CDR3 region has 14 residues. V was cut by 3 bases and J by 2 bases, with 10 bases left in between. CDR3: CASSEWAANTEAFF. CDR3 coding DNA: TGTGCCAGCAGTGAGTGGGCCGCTAACACTGAAGCTTTCTTT. Full variable domain (outside the CDR3, taken from reference TRBV2 and TRBJ1-1): EPEVTQTPSHQVTQMGQEVILRCVPISNHLYFYWYRQILGQKVEFLVSFYNNEISEKSEIFDDQFSVERPDGSNFTLKIRSTKLEDSAMYFCASSEWAANTEAFFGQGTRLTVV.

The chain has TRBV7-9 and TRBJ1-5; D may be TRBD1 (5 bases). CDR1 is SEHNR and CDR2 is FQNEAQ in the germline V gene (reference sequence). The germline V and J ends were trimmed by 3 bases and 5 bases, with 11 bases remaining between them. The CDR3 is 14 amino acids. DNA for the CDR3: TGTGCCAGCAGCTTTGGGGGAGCGGATCAGCCCCAGCATTTT. It codes for CASSFGGADQPQHF.

This clone is a singleton in its sample. The rearrangement joins TRBV7-6 to TRBJ1-1; 7 bases are a match to TRBD1. With V trimmed by 4 bases and J by 4 bases, 6 bases remained unmatched. The CDR3 runs to 14 residues. CDR1 SGHVS and CDR2 FNYEAQ come from the germline V gene. The CDR3 DNA is TGTGCCAGCAGCTCGAGACAGGGTCCCACTGAAGCTTTCTTT. It specifies CASSSRQGPTEAFF.

This chain connects TRBV3-1 (or the pseudogene TRBV3-2) to TRBJ2-7; the D is unclear. There are 13 residues in the CDR3. Deletions cut 6 bases from V and 5 bases from J, with 14 bases between. CDR1 and CDR2 from the germline V gene are LGHDT and YNNKEL (reference sequence). DNA of the CDR3: TGTGCCAGCAGGCAGTTGGGGTTCGACGAGCAGTACTTC. Translating gives CASRQLGFDEQYF.

CDR3 in amino acids: CAISIGRPTGELFF. CDR3 coding DNA: TGTGCCATCAGTATTGGCCGGCCCACCGGGGAGCTGTTTTTT. The gene calls are TRBV10-3 and TRBJ2-2; D call uncertain. With 5 bases removed from V and 4 bases from J, the gap between germline ends came to 11 bases. CDR1 and CDR2 from the germline V gene are ENHRY and SYGVKD. This CDR3 contains 14 residues.

CDR3 DNA: TGTGCCAGCAGCCAGCCCACCAGGAGCTCCTACGAGCAGTACTTC. It specifies CASSQPTRSSYEQYF. V is TRBV3-1 (or the pseudogene TRBV3-2) and J is TRBJ2-7, with D unresolved. This CDR3 is built from 15 residues. V shed 3 bases and J shed 0 bases, with 12 bases lying between them. The germline V gene encodes CDR1 LGHDT and CDR2 YNNKEL (reference sequence).

This sequence joins TRBV18 and TRBJ1-1, with D uncertain. Looked up from germline, CDR1 is KGHSH and CDR2 is LQKENI. The ends were cut back, 3 bases at V and 1 base at J, with 6 bases in the middle. The CDR3 spans 13 residues. Written as DNA, the CDR3 is TGTGCCAGCTCACCCGACCCGAACACTGAAGCTTTCTTT. This sequence encodes CASSPDPNTEAFF.

The J gene is TRBJ1-2, the V gene TRBV25-1, with D possibly being TRBD1 (5 bases). The length of the CDR3 is 15 residues. Trimming removed 3 bases at V and 4 bases at J, with 15 bases between. Germline loops: CDR1 MGHDK, CDR2 SYGVNS. CDR3 in amino acids: CASSDTGVSGYGYTF. CDR3 nucleotides: TGTGCCAGCAGTGACACAGGAGTCTCCGGCTATGGCTACACCTTC.

This clone was observed once. This chain uses TRBV29-1 with TRBJ2-3; tentatively, D is TRBD1 or TRBD2 (5 bases each). The V and J ends lost 5 bases and 2 bases respectively, with 11 bases between them. Germline V gene data show CDR1 as SQVTM and CDR2 as ANQGSEA. The CDR3 loop spans 13 amino acids. CDR3 nucleotide sequence: TGCAGCGTTCCCGGGGCAAACACAGATACGCAGTATTTT. This codes for CSVPGANTDTQYF.

The chain uses TRBV28 and TRBJ1-2; D gene ambiguous. Trimming cost V 10 bases and J 6 bases, with 15 bases left between them. Per germline, CDR1 MDHEN and CDR2 SYDVKM. CDR3 length: 12 residues. CDR3 DNA sequence: TGTGCCACCTGGGTTGTTCTCGATGGCTACACCTTC. It translates to CATWVVLDGYTF.

The rearrangement joins TRBV5-6 to TRBJ1-6; D gene unclear. This CDR3 contains 13 residues. The V and J ends lost 0 bases and 7 bases respectively, with 5 bases between them. Germline V gives CDR1 SGHDT, CDR2 YYEEEE. As DNA, the CDR3 is TGTGCCAGCAGCTTGGGTCTCAATTCACCCCTCCACTTT. Its protein product is CASSLGLNSPLHF.

The rearrangement links TRBV9 to TRBJ2-1; 12 bases map to TRBD2. V was pared by 3 bases and J by 6 bases, with 4 bases of the junction left unmatched. Looked up from germline, CDR1 is SGDLS and CDR2 is YYNGEE. CDR3 length equals 15 residues. The DNA of the CDR3 is TGTGCCAGCAGCGGGGGACTAGCGGGCCGCAATGAGCAGTTCTTC. Its translation: CASSGGLAGRNEQFF.

This chain uses TRBV18 with TRBJ2-1; D remains unclear. Between the trimmed V and J ends, which lost 2 bases and 8 bases, there was a span of 10 bases. Germline V gene lookup returns CDR1 KGHSH and CDR2 LQKENI. This CDR3 is built from 13 residues. The CDR3 DNA reads as TGTGCCAGCTCACCAAGGGCCAATCATGAGCAGTTCTTC. The encoded protein is CASSPRANHEQFF.

The chain has TRBV10-3 and TRBJ1-2; possible D gene TRBD1, 5 bases. Trimming took 9 bases from V and 3 from J, leaving 8 bases between them. The CDR3 extends over 11 amino acids. Looked up from germline, CDR1 is ENHRY and CDR2 is SYGVKD. The CDR3 is CAIGADYGYTF. CDR3 bases: TGTGCCATAGGGGCGGACTATGGCTACACCTTC.

The chain links TRBV5-6 to TRBJ1-2, with 7 bases aligning to TRBD1. Trimming removed 4 bases from V and 4 bases from J; junction bases left unmatched: 13. Germline lookup yields CDR1 SGHDT and CDR2 YYEEEE. The CDR3 spans 16 residues. The CDR3 reads CASSPGLGGAGYGYTF. Here the CDR3 DNA reads TGTGCCAGCAGCCCGGGTTTAGGGGGCGCAGGCTATGGCTACACCTTC.

The rearrangement joins TRBV6-5 to TRBJ1-6; D remains ambiguous. The CDR3 is made up of 14 amino acids. V was pared by 2 bases and J by 8 bases, with 10 bases between. Germline loops: CDR1 MNHEY, CDR2 SVGAGI. The CDR3, as DNA: TGTGCCAGCAGTTACGAGGGTTGGGATTCACCCCTCCACTTT. Translation: CASSYEGWDSPLHF.

The V call is TRBV5-6, the J call TRBJ2-5, with D maybe TRBD1 (6 bases). The V gene's germline CDR1 is SGHDT and CDR2 YYEEEE. CDR3 length: 16 amino acids. The germline V and J ends were trimmed by 2 bases and 0 bases, with 14 bases remaining between them. The DNA for the CDR3 is TGTGCCAGCAGCTTAGGGACAAACTCGTACCAAGAGACCCAGTACTTC. It is translated as CASSLGTNSYQETQYF.

The rearrangement uses TRBV6-5 and TRBJ1-5; perhaps TRBD1 as D (5 bases). CDR3 size: 14 residues. V lost 6 bases and J 3 bases, leaving 12 bases between the germline ends. From germline, CDR1 is MNHEY and CDR2 SVGAGI. The CDR3 DNA is TGTGCCAGCAGCCACCCGGGACCCAATCAGCCCCAGCATTTT. Amino acid sequence: CASSHPGPNQPQHF.

This chain connects TRBV10-1 to TRBJ2-3; D not certain. CDR1 is WNHNN, CDR2 SYGVQD, per germline (reference sequence). V lost 3 bases and J 2 bases, leaving 9 bases between the germline ends. This CDR3 comprises 14 residues. CDR3 protein: CASSERTTTDTQYF. DNA for the CDR3: TGCGCCAGCAGTGAAAGAACTACCACAGATACGCAGTATTTT.

The V and J genes are TRBV2 and TRBJ2-2; TRBD1 matches 9 bases. Germline loops: CDR1 SNHLY, CDR2 FYNNEI. V was clipped by 5 bases and J by 5 bases; unmatched bases: 3. This CDR3 region has 14 residues. CDR3 loop: CASSWTGDTGELFF. The CDR3 DNA reads TGTGCCAGCAGTTGGACAGGGGATACCGGGGAGCTGTTTTTT.

The V and J genes are TRBV7-9 and TRBJ1-6; weak D call: TRBD1 (5 bases). The V end lost 1 base, the J end lost 7 bases, and 8 bases lay between the germline ends. This CDR3 spans 14 amino acids. Per the germline V gene, CDR1 is SEHNR and CDR2 is FQNEAQ (reference sequence). The CDR3 loop is CASSLVAGNSPLHF. The CDR3, as DNA: TGTGCCAGCAGCTTAGTGGCAGGGAATTCACCCCTCCACTTT.

The chain uses TRBV3-1 (or the pseudogene TRBV3-2) and TRBJ2-3; 7 positions agree with TRBD2. Trimming took 1 base from V and 3 from J; bases not matched to a gene: 10. The germline V gene encodes CDR1 LGHDT and CDR2 YNNKEL (reference sequence). The CDR3 covers 17 residues. The CDR3 DNA sequence: TGTGCCAGCAGCCAAGCCCTAACTAGCGAGCAAACAGATACGCAGTATTTT. Translation gives CASSQALTSEQTDTQYF.

The chain employs TRBV5-6 and TRBJ1-6, with 8 bases identical to TRBD1. Germline V gene sequence: CDR1 SGHDT, CDR2 YYEEEE. J gave up 10 bases and V 5 bases, and 11 bases lay outside the gene matches. The CDR3 contains 15 residues. CDR3 coding DNA: TGTGCCAGCAGTCTGCGACAGGGGAGGAACTCACCCCTCCACTTT. Translation gives CASSLRQGRNSPLHF.

The V call is TRBV4-1, the J call TRBJ1-3; D gene unclear. The CDR3 totals 15 residues. Germline V lookup: CDR1 MGHRA, CDR2 YSYEKL. V was cut by 1 base and J by 1 base, with 8 bases left in between. This CDR3 reads CASSQAGQSGNTIYF. The DNA of the CDR3 is TGCGCCAGCAGCCAAGCGGGCCAGTCTGGAAACACCATATATTTT.

The genes are TRBV4-3 and TRBJ2-5; no reliable D call. There are 13 residues in the CDR3. Germline lookup yields CDR1 LGHNA and CDR2 YSLEER. The V and J ends lost 0 bases and 5 bases respectively, with 7 bases between them. The CDR3 spells CASSQEYAETQYF. In nucleotides, the CDR3 is TGCGCCAGCAGCCAAGAGTACGCGGAGACCCAGTACTTC.

The chain carries TRBV5-4 and TRBJ1-2; D not certain. CDR3 length: 13 amino acids. Germline V lookup: CDR1 SGHNT, CDR2 YYREEE (reference sequence). V was cut by 0 bases and J by 5 bases, with 8 bases left in between. As DNA, the CDR3 is TGTGCCAGCAGCTTGGTGGGAGAGTATGGCTACACCTTC. Translation gives CASSLVGEYGYTF.

The V and J genes are TRBV3-1 (or the pseudogene TRBV3-2) and TRBJ2-5, with 9 bases identical to TRBD2. This CDR3 is 17 amino acids long. The germline CDR1 and CDR2 sequences are LGHDT and YNNKEL (reference sequence). Unmatched junction bases numbered 12, after V lost 5 bases and J lost 2 bases. CDR3 loop: CASSSRSSGTPQETQYF. CDR3 in DNA: TGTGCCAGCAGCTCGCGATCTAGCGGGACCCCACAAGAGACCCAGTACTTC.

The chain links TRBV2 to TRBJ1-2; D is ambiguous. This CDR3 has 15 amino acids. The germline V gene has CDR1 SNHLY and CDR2 FYNNEI. The V end lost 0 bases, the J end lost 4 bases, and 12 bases lay between the germline ends. In nucleotides, the CDR3 is TGTGCCAGCAGTGAAGCGACGTCTCTGAGCTATGGCTACACCTTC. Amino acid sequence: CASSEATSLSYGYTF.

For the CDR3, the DNA is TGCAGCGTTAACTCGGAGGACACTGAAGCTTTCTTT. This sequence encodes CSVNSEDTEAFF. The chain joins TRBV29-1 to TRBJ1-1; D is ambiguous. The CDR3 has 12 residues. The germline V gene encodes CDR1 SQVTM and CDR2 ANQGSEA. V was shortened by 5 bases and J by 3 bases, with 10 bases between the two germline ends. Combining the CDR3 with reference TRBV29-1 and TRBJ1-1 gives the whole variable domain SAVISQKPSRDICQRGTSLTIQCQVDSQVTMMFWYRQQPGQSLTLIATANQGSEATYESGFVIDKFPISRPNLTFSTLTVSNMSPEDSSIYLCSVNSEDTEAFFGQGTRLTVV.